This TCR beta chain was sequenced during a study of blood T cell repertoires in COVID-19. Study overall: Italy, Spain and the United States were the sources of the convalescent and acute COVID-19 samples. T cells, B-cell-depleted T cells, or PBMCs supplied cDNA or gDNA.

Seattle participants joined during active infection and were tracked over time. CDR3 length: 13 amino acids. V was clipped by 4 bases and J by 2 bases, with 8 bases between them. Germline V gene lookup returns CDR1 SQVTM and CDR2 ANQGSEA. In the source study's methods: Scientists estimated how many nucleated cells there were by amplifying reference gene primers. The repertoire was sequenced with immunoSEQ multiplex PCR; TCRdb's copy has only in-frame clones and lacks some. V, J and clone size derive from that table, while D and trimming were established from the DNA sequence. The sample includes tens of thousands of clones, about 80% of them seen just once.

The chain links TRBV29-1 to TRBJ1-4, with D hard to call. The sequence came from a man under 40 with COVID-19, enrolled during active disease. Specimen: peripheral blood. The CDR3 DNA reads as TGCAGCGTTGCCCCATTGACTAATGAAAAACTGTTTTTT. Encoded protein: CSVAPLTNEKLFF.